This TCR beta chain was recorded in a study of control samples from healthy donors and cancer patients. Generated by immunoSEQ multiplex PCR, the TCRdb table keeps only in-frame clones and is missing some. This sample has 50,000 or so clones; more than 85% occur once, and the top ten carry around 20%. This clone showed up just a few times. V was clipped by 0 bases and J by 4 bases; unmatched bases: 19. CDR3 length: 20 residues. CDR1 and CDR2 (germline): SGDLS, YYNGEE. Sequencing was done on a sample of PBMCs. The TCR sequence derives from a woman aged 45-60 years with head and neck cancer. The rearrangement joins TRBV9 to TRBJ2-1; TRBD1 agrees at 7 bases. CDR3 DNA: TGTGCCAGCAGCGTAGCTGCGTGGCCCGCCGGGACAGATATTTACAATGAGCAGTTCTTC. It yields the protein CASSVAAWPAGTDIYNEQFF.